Listed below are T cell receptor beta chains from one sample, sequenced in a study of T cell repertoires in cytomegalovirus infection. TCRdb reprocessed the reads with MiXCR, giving one entry per CDR3 protein. The sample contains about 310,000 distinct CDR3 sequences, 20% to 30% of which appear only once. Antigen specificity for these receptors is unknown. The sequenced sample was cultured PBMCs, obtained from culture after CMV antigen stimulation. The source is a human donor in good health (CMV status not recorded). Some clones in this sample may be carry-over from other donors' samples. Both conserved end residues are part of each CDR3. Each record gives: V gene, clone size, D gene, J gene, CDR3 protein, CDR3 DNA. A D gene is named only where the DNA matches it firmly. Clone size is shown for a subset of rows, as once, few, many or a class of expanded clone.

TRBV27,NA,TRBD2,TRBJ2-1,CASSPPSGKNEQFF,TGTGCCAGCAGTCCACCTAGCGGGAAGAATGAGCAGTTCTTC
TRBV6-6,NA,TRBD1,TRBJ1-3,CASTRDSLFSGNTIYF,TGTGCCAGCACCCGGGACAGCCTTTTCTCTGGAAACACCATATATTTT
TRBV25-1,NA,NA,TRBJ1-2,CASSESGSRSYGYTF,TGTGCCAGCAGTGAATCGGGGTCCCGATCCTATGGCTACACCTTC
TRBV5-6,NA,NA,TRBJ2-1,CASSLLTGSEWNEQFF,TGTGCCAGCAGCTTATTAACAGGGTCGGAATGGAATGAGCAGTTCTTC
TRBV7-2,NA,TRBD1,TRBJ2-7,CASSLVRPRGTGTYEQYF,TGTGCCAGCAGCTTAGTACGACCGAGGGGGACAGGTACCTACGAGCAGTACTTC
TRBV28,few,TRBD2,TRBJ2-1,CASSFLLAGVDNEQFF,TGTGCCAGCAGTTTCTTGCTAGCGGGTGTGGACAATGAGCAGTTCTTC
TRBV19,few,TRBD1,TRBJ2-1,CASSSQGAEQFF,TGTGCCAGTAGTTCACAGGGGGCTGAGCAGTTCTTC
TRBV7-3,few,NA,TRBJ2-1,CASSPGGGNEQFF,TGTGCCAGCAGCCCCGGAGGGGGAAATGAGCAGTTCTTC
TRBV4-3,many,NA,TRBJ2-3,CASSPGEGQSTDTQYF,TGCGCCAGCAGCCCCGGAGAGGGCCAGAGCACAGATACGCAGTATTTT
TRBV5-4,NA,NA,TRBJ2-1,CASSSGGWGGHNEQFF,TGTGCCAGCAGCTCAGGGGGGTGGGGGGGTCACAATGAGCAGTTCTTC
TRBV7-2,many,NA,TRBJ2-1,CASSLQYLRNEQFF,TGTGCCAGCAGCTTACAATATTTGCGGAATGAGCAGTTCTTC
TRBV12-3/TRBV12-4,NA,NA,TRBJ2-1,CASRSGPEQFF,TGTGCCAGCAGATCTGGACCCGAGCAGTTCTTC
TRBV6-2/TRBV6-3,few,NA,TRBJ2-7,CASSYPENIRYSYEQYF,TGTGCCAGCAGTTACCCTGAGAATATCCGATACTCCTACGAGCAGTACTTC
TRBV7-2,many,NA,TRBJ1-5,CASSSGQSVNQPQHF,TGTGCCAGCAGCTCAGGACAGTCTGTAAATCAGCCCCAGCATTTT
TRBV11-1,NA,TRBD1,TRBJ2-2,CASSETTGTGGELFF,TGTGCCAGCAGCGAAACGACAGGGACCGGCGGGGAGCTGTTTTTT
TRBV12-3/TRBV12-4,NA,TRBD2,TRBJ2-1,CASRPTSGNSYNEQFF,TGTGCCAGCAGGCCAACTAGCGGGAACTCCTACAATGAGCAGTTCTTC